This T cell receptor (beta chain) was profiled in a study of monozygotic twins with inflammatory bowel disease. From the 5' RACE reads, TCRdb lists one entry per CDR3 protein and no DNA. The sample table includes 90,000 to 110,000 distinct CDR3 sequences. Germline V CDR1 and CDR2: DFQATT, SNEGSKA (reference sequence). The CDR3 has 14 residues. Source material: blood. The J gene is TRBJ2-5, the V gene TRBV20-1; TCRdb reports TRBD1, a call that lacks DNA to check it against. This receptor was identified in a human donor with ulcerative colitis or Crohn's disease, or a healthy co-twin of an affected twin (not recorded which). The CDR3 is CSAPQAVPQETQYF.